This TCR beta chain derives from a study of blood T cell repertoires in COVID-19. In terms of age and location, participants ranged from roughly 18 to 100 years and lived in about 25 US areas. Profiling relied on immunoSEQ multiplex PCR, and the TCRdb table lists in-frame clones only, not all of them. The data contain a few hundred thousand clones, roughly 86% of them singletons. V lost 3 bases, J lost 3 bases, and 5 bases lay in between. The CDR3 length is 12 residues. Germline assignment: CDR1 SGHRS and CDR2 YFSETQ. The specimen sequenced was PBMCs or T cells enriched from blood (not recorded which). The chain links TRBV5-1 to TRBJ2-3, with D hard to call. The sequence was obtained from a middle-aged man in a cohort exposed to, infected with or recovered from COVID-19 (not recorded which). The CDR3 nucleotides read TGCGCCAGCAGCTACTCGACAGATACGCAGTATTTT. Its translation: CASSYSTDTQYF.